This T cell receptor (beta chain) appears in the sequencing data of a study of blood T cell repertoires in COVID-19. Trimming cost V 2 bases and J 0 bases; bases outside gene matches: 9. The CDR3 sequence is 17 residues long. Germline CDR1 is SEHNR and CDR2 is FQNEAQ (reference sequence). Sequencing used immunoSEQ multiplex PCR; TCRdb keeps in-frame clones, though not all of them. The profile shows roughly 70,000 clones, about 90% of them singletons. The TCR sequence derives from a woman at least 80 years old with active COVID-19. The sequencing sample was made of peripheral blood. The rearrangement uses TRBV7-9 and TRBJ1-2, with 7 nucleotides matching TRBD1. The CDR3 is CASSLNRGSAPNYGYTF. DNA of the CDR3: TGTGCCAGCAGCTTAAACAGGGGCTCAGCTCCTAACTATGGCTACACCTTC.